What follows describes a single TCR beta chain. This specimen comes from a study of cytomegalovirus exposure and HLA in healthy donors. Trimming cost V 1 base and J 2 bases, with 9 bases left between them. The CDR3 totals 15 residues. Germline V gene lookup returns CDR1 SEHNR and CDR2 FQNEAQ (reference sequence). Profiling relied on immunoSEQ multiplex PCR, and the TCRdb table lists in-frame clones only, not all of them. The sample holds 250,000 to 350,000 clones, around 87% seen once. The origin of this receptor is a woman between 18 and 29 years old in good health and CMV-seronegative. The sequenced sample consisted of PBMCs. This chain uses TRBV7-9 with TRBJ1-5; D call uncertain. The CDR3 DNA reads as TGTGCCAGCAGCTTAGGCCCCCAGGGCAATCAGCCCCAGCATTTT. Residues: CASSLGPQGNQPQHF.